Following are 14 T cell receptor beta chains from one sample sequenced in a study of blood T cell repertoires in COVID-19. Measured with immunoSEQ multiplex PCR; TCRdb has only the in-frame clones, and not every one. The data show tens of thousands of clones, around nine tenths seen once. The sequenced sample was peripheral blood. Receptor source: a woman at least 80 years old with acute or convalescent COVID-19.

V and J are TRBV7-3 and TRBJ2-3; perhaps TRBD2 as D (6 bases). There are 15 residues in the CDR3. Trimming removed 4 bases at V and 0 bases at J, with 11 bases between. Per the germline V gene, CDR1 is SGHTA and CDR2 is FQGTGA. The CDR3 loop is CASSSVGGSTDTQYF. The CDR3 nucleotides read TGTGCCAGCAGCTCCGTGGGAGGAAGCACAGATACGCAGTATTTT.

V is TRBV2 and J is TRBJ1-2; no clear D. Trimming removed 3 bases from V and 1 base from J, with 12 bases in between. The CDR3 length is 15 residues. CDR1 SNHLY and CDR2 FYNNEI come from the germline V gene. The CDR3 loop is CASSDGGEFNYGYTF. For the CDR3, the DNA is TGTGCCAGCAGTGATGGCGGGGAGTTTAACTATGGCTACACCTTC.

The V call is TRBV10-3, the J call TRBJ1-6, with D possibly TRBD1 on 6 matching bases. The CDR3 has 14 residues. Trimming took off 6 bases at V and 4 bases at J, with 10 bases between the two ends. Germline CDR1 and CDR2: ENHRY and SYGVKD. In DNA, the CDR3 is TGTGCCATCAGGTTAGGACAGTATAATTCACCCCTCCACTTT. This gives the protein CAIRLGQYNSPLHF.

CDR3 residues: CASSLGHLSGNTIYF. The CDR3 DNA reads TGTGCCAGCAGCTTGGGACACCTCTCTGGAAACACCATATATTTT. The chain couples TRBV7-3 to TRBJ1-3; a weak D match, TRBD1 (6 bases). In germline, CDR1 is SGHTA, CDR2 FQGTGA. V shed 3 bases and J shed 0 bases, with 9 bases lying between them. CDR3 length: 15 amino acids.

The table lists this clone with a few counts. The rearrangement uses TRBV30 and TRBJ2-1; D perhaps matches TRBD2 (6 bases). This CDR3 region has 13 residues. In germline, CDR1 is GTSNPN, CDR2 SVGIG (reference sequence). The V end was cut by 4 bases, the J end by 6 bases, with 13 bases between. DNA of the CDR3: TGTGCCTGGAATCCGGGACTCTTCAATGAGCAGTTCTTC. It translates to CAWNPGLFNEQFF.

This chain uses TRBV11-3 with TRBJ2-3; 7 bases align to TRBD1. The CDR3 runs to 15 residues. Germline lookup yields CDR1 SGHNT and CDR2 YENEEA. V gave up 5 bases and J gave up 2 bases; unmatched junction bases: 7. CDR3 region: CASSLGQDFTDTQYF. CDR3 nucleotide sequence: TGTGCCAGCAGCCTCGGACAGGATTTCACAGATACGCAGTATTTT.

The chain employs TRBV16 and TRBJ2-3; perhaps TRBD2 as D (5 bases). The CDR3 has 16 residues. Per germline, CDR1 KGHSY and CDR2 FQNENV. V shed 4 bases and J shed 4 bases, with 18 bases lying between them. CDR3 coding DNA: TGTGCCAGCAGCCCCCCCGAAGGCGCCGGGGCAGATACGCAGTATTTT. This gives the protein CASSPPEGAGADTQYF.

The rearrangement joins TRBV9 to TRBJ2-3; maybe TRBD2 (6 bases). Germline CDR1 and CDR2: SGDLS and YYNGEE. The CDR3 totals 13 residues. Trimming removed 0 bases at V and 5 bases at J, with 7 bases between. CDR3 region: CASSVGLEDTQYF. CDR3 in DNA: TGTGCCAGCAGCGTAGGACTAGAAGATACGCAGTATTTT.

The CDR3 DNA sequence: TGTGCCAGCAGTTTAACAGGGCGAGAATATGGCTACACCTTC. As protein: CASSLTGREYGYTF. The chain uses TRBV27 and TRBJ1-2, with TRBD1 as a possible D gene (6 bases). The V gene's germline CDR1 is MNHEY and CDR2 SMNVEV (reference sequence). Trimming removed 2 bases at V and 5 bases at J, with 12 bases between. The CDR3 consists of 14 residues.

This clone was seen once. This chain uses TRBV6-4 with TRBJ2-5; possible D gene TRBD1, 5 bases. CDR1 is MRHNA and CDR2 is SNTAGT in the germline V gene. Trimming cost V 5 bases and J 4 bases, with 11 bases left between them. This CDR3 is 13 amino acids long. The CDR3 sequence is CASSRQGGETQYF. The CDR3 nucleotides are TGTGCCAGCAGTCGGCAGGGCGGAGAGACCCAGTACTTC.

Only one count was recorded for this clone. The rearrangement uses TRBV2 and TRBJ1-1; D possibly corresponds to TRBD1 (5 bases). Trimming stripped 8 bases from V and 5 bases from J, with 6 bases between. Germline V lookup: CDR1 SNHLY, CDR2 FYNNEI. This CDR3 has 10 amino acids. The CDR3 DNA follows: TGTGCCAGCGGGGGGACTGAAGCTTTCTTT. Its protein product is CASGGTEAFF.

This rearrangement joins TRBV2 to TRBJ1-2; D call uncertain. The length of the CDR3 is 13 residues. CDR1 and CDR2 (germline): SNHLY, FYNNEI. V gave up 5 bases and J gave up 0 bases, with 7 bases separating them. The CDR3 bases are TGTGCCAGCAGTCAACGGGCTAACTATGGCTACACCTTC. This codes for CASSQRANYGYTF.

The chain has TRBV5-1 and TRBJ2-7; D is undetermined. Trimming removed 3 bases from V and 4 bases from J, with 17 bases in between. CDR1 SGHRS and CDR2 YFSETQ come from the germline V gene. The CDR3 length is 15 residues. The CDR3 loop reads CASSYSVSANYEQYF. In DNA, the CDR3 is TGCGCCAGCAGCTACTCGGTCAGCGCTAATTACGAGCAGTACTTC.

The chain is built from TRBV7-8 and TRBJ1-3; 7 nucleotides match TRBD1. This CDR3 has 15 residues. The germline V gene has CDR1 SGHVS and CDR2 FQNEAQ. V gave up 5 bases and J gave up 3 bases; unmatched junction bases: 7. CDR3 in amino acids: CASSLGQEVGNTIYF. The CDR3 DNA reads as TGTGCCAGCAGCCTCGGACAGGAGGTTGGAAACACCATATATTTT. Filled out from reference TRBV7-8 and TRBJ1-3, the complete variable domain reads GAGVSQSPRYKVAKRGQDVALRCDPISGHVSLFWYQQALGQGPEFLTYFQNEAQLDKSGLPSDRFFAERPEGSVSTLKIQRTQQEDSAVYLCASSLGQEVGNTIYFGEGSWLTVV.